Reported below is one T cell receptor beta chain. This sample stems from a study of cytomegalovirus exposure and HLA in healthy donors. Study details: The study's early data release held tens of millions of unique TCRs from HLA-typed donors.

It was with 60 Vbeta and 13 Jbeta primers that the PCR ran. TCRdb's table, derived via immunoSEQ multiplex PCR, lists solely in-frame clones and lacks some. Of 100,000 to 120,000 clones listed, roughly 80% are singletons. Germline V gene data show CDR1 as MNHEY and CDR2 as SMNVEV (reference sequence). The V end was cut by 6 bases, the J end by 4 bases, with 18 bases between. The CDR3 spans 15 residues. The sequencing sample was made of PBMCs. The V gene is TRBV27, the J gene TRBJ1-2; possible D gene TRBD1, 5 bases. This receptor was taken from a woman in her 30s in good health and CMV-seronegative. The CDR3 sequence: CASRPAPGGTYGYTF. The CDR3 DNA reads as TGTGCCAGCAGACCCGCTCCCGGGGGGACCTATGGCTACACCTTC.